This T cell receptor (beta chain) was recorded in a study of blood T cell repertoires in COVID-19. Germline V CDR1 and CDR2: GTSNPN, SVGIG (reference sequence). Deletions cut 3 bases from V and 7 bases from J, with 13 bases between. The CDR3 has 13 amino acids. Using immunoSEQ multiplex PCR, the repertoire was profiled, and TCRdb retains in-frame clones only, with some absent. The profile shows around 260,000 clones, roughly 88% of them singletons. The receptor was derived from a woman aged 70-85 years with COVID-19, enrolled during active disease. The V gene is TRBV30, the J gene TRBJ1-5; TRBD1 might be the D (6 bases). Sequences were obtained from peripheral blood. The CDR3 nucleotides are TGTGCCTGGAGCCCAGGGGAGCGCCAGCCCCAGCATTTT. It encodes CAWSPGERQPQHF.